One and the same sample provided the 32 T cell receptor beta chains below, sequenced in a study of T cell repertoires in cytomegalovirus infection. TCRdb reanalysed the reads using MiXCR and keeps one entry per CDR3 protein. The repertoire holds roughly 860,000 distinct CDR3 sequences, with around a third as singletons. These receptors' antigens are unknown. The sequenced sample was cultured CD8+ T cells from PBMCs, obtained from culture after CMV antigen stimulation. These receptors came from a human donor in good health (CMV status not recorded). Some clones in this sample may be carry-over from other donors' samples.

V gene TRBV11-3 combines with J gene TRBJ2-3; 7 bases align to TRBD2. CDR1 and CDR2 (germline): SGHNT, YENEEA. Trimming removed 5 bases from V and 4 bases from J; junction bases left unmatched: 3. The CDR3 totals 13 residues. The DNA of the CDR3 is TGTGCCAGCAGCGCCCGGGGGGCAGATACGCAGTATTTT. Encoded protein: CASSARGADTQYF. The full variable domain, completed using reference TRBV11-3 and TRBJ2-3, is EAGVVQSPRYKIIEKKQPVAFWCNPISGHNTLYWYLQNLGQGPELLIRYENEEAVDDSQLPKDRFSAERLKGVDSTLKIQPAELGDSAVYLCASSARGADTQYFGPGTRLTVL.

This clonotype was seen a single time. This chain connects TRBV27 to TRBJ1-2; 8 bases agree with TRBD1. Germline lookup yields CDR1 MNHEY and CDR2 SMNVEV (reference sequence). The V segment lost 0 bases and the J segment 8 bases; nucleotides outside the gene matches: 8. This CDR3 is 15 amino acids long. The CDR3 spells CASSLSPGGATGYTF. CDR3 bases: TGTGCCAGCAGTTTATCGCCAGGGGGCGCGACCGGCTACACCTTC.

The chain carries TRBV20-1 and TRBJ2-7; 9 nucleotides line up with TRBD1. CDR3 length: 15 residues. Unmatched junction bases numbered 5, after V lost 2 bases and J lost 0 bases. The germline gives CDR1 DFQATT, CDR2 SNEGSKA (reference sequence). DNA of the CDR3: TGCAGTGCTAGAAGGGACAGGGTGCTCTCCTACGAGCAGTACTTC. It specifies CSARRDRVLSYEQYF.

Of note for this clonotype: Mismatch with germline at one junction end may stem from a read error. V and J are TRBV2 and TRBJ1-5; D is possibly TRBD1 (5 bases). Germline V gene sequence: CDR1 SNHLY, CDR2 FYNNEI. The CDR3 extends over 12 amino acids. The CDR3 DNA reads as TGTGCCATTAGGCAGGGAAGCCAGCCCCATCATTTT. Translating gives CAIRQGSQPHHF.

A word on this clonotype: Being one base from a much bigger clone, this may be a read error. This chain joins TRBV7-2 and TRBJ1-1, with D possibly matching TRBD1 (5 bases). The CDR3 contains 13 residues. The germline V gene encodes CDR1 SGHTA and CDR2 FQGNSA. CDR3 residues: CVSRGTEGTEAFF. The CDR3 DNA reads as TGTGTCAGCAGAGGGACGGAGGGGACTGAAGCTTTCTTT.

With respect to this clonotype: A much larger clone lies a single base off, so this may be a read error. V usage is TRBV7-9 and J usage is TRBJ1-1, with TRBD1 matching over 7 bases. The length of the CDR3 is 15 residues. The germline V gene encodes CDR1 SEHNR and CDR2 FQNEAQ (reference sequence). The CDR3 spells CANSSTGRVFTEAFF. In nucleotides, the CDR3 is TGTGCCAACAGCTCGACAGGGAGGGTGTTCACTGAAGCTTTCTTT.

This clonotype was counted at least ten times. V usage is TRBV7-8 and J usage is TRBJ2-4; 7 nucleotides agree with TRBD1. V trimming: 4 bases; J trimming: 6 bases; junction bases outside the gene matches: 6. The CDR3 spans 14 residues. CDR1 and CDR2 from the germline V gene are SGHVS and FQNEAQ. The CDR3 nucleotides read TGTGCCAGCAGCTCACGGAGACAGGGAAACATTCAGTACTTC. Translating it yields CASSSRRQGNIQYF.

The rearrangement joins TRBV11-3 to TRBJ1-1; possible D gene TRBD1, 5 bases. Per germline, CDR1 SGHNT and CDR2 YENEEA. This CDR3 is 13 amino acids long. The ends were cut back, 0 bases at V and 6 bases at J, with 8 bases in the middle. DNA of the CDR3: TGTGCCAGCAGCTTAGAAGGGGCAGCTGAAGCTTTCTTT. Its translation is CASSLEGAAEAFF.

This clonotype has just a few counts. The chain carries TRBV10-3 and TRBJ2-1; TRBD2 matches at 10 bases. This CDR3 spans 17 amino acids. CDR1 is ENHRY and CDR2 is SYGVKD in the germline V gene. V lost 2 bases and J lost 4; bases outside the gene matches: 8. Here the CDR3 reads CAISEGQRTSGYNEQFF. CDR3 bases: TGTGCCATCAGTGAGGGTCAACGGACTAGCGGTTACAATGAGCAGTTCTTC.

CDR3 nucleotide sequence: TGTGCCAGCAGTCACGTGGGGGACAGGGAGGGAAACATTCAGTACTTC. This gives the protein CASSHVGDREGNIQYF. The chain is built from TRBV6-6 and TRBJ2-4; 9 nucleotides align to TRBD1. This CDR3 region has 16 residues. V lost 5 bases to trimming and J lost 6 bases; unmatched junction nucleotides: 11. The germline CDR1 and CDR2 sequences are MNHNY and SVGAGI (reference sequence).

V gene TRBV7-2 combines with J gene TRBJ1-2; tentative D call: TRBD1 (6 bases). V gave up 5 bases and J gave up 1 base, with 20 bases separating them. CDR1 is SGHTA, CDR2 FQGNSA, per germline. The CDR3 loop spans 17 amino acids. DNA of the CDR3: TGTGCCAGCAGCACTCCACCGGGGACAATAAATAACTATGGCTACACCTTC. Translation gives CASSTPPGTINNYGYTF.

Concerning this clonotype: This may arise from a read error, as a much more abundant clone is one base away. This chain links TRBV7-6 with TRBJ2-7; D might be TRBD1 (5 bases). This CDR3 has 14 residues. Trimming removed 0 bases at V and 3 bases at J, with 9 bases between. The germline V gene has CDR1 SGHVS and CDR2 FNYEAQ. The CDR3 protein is CASSLADGHYEQYF. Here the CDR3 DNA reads TGTGCCAGCAGCTTAGCGGATGGACACTACGAGCAGTACTTC.

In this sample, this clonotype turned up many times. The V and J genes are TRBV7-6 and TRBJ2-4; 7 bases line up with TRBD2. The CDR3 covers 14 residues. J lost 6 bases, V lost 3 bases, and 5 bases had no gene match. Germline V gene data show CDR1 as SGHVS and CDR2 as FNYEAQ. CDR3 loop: CASSFEGGGNIQYF. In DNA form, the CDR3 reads TGTGCCAGCAGCTTTGAGGGCGGGGGAAACATTCAGTACTTC. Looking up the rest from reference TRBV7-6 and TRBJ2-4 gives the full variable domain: GAGVSQSPRYKVTKRGQDVALRCDPISGHVSLYWYRQALGQGPEFLTYFNYEAQQDKSGLPNDRFSAERPEGSISTLTIQRTEQRDSAMYRCASSFEGGGNIQYFGAGTRLSVL.

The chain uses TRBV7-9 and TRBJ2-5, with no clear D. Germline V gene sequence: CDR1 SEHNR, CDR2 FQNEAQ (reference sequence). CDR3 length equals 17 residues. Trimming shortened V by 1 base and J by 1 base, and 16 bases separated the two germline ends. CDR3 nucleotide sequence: TGTGCCAGCAGCTTAGGTCCGGCTGATAAACGCCAAGAGACCCAGTACTTC. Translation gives CASSLGPADKRQETQYF.

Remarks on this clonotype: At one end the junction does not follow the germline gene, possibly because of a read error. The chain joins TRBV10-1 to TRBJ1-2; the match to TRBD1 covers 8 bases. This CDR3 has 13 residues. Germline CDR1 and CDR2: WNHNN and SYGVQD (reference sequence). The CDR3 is CTSSTDRAYGYTF. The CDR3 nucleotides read TGCACCAGCAGTACGGACAGGGCGTATGGCTACACCTTC.

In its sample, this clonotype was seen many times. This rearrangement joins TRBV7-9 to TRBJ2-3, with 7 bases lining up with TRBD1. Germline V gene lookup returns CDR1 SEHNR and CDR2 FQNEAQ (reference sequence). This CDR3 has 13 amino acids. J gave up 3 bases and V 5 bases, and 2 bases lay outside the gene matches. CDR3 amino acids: CASSPQGTDTQYF. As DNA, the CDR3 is TGTGCCAGCAGCCCACAGGGGACAGATACGCAGTATTTT.

CDR3 DNA sequence: TGCGCCAGCAGCCAAGTGGAGGGATATCAGCCCCAGCATTTT. Translated: CASSQVEGYQPQHF. The chain carries TRBV4-3 and TRBJ1-5, with D uncertain. The CDR3 consists of 14 residues. Per germline, CDR1 LGHNA and CDR2 YSLEER. V was trimmed by 1 base and J by 5 bases, leaving 9 bases between them.

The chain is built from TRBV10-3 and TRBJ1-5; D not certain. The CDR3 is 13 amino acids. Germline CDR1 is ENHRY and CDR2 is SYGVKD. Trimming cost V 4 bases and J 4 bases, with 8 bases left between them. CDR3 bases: TGTGCCATCAGTGCACAGATGAATCAGCCCCAGCATTTT. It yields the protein CAISAQMNQPQHF.

In nucleotides, the CDR3 is TGTGCCACTACCTCATCAGGGTGGGACAATGAGCAGTTCTTC. Encoded protein: CATTSSGWDNEQFF. J is TRBJ2-1 and V is TRBV19; a weak D match, TRBD1 (5 bases). Trimming pared 10 bases from V and 5 bases from J, leaving 18 bases between. Germline values: CDR1 LNHDA, CDR2 SQIVND (reference sequence). The CDR3 runs to 14 residues.

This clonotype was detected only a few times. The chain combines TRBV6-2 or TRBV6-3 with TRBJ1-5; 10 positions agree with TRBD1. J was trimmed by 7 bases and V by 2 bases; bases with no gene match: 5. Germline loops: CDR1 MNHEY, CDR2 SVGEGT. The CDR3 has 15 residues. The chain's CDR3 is CASSYRDRGKQPQHF. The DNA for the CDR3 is TGTGCCAGCAGTTACAGGGACAGGGGTAAGCAGCCCCAGCATTTT.

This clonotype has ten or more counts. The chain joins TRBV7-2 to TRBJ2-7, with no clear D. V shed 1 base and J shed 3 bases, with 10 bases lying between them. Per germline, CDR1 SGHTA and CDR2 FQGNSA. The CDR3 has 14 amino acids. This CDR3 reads CASSLGLSLYEQYF. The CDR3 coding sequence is TGTGCCAGCAGCTTAGGCCTATCACTCTACGAGCAGTACTTC.

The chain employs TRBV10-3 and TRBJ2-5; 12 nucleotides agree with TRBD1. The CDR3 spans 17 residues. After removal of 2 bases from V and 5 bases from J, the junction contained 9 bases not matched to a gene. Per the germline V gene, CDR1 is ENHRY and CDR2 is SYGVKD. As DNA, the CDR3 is TGTGCCATCAGTGAGACTTACCGGGACAGGGGGCCGGAGACCCAGTACTTC. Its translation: CAISETYRDRGPETQYF.

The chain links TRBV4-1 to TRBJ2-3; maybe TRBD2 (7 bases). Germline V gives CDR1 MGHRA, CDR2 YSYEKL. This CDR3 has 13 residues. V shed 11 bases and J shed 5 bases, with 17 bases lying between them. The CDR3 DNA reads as TGCGCCTCCGGGGCGGGGGCTGGAGATACGCAGTATTTT. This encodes CASGAGAGDTQYF.

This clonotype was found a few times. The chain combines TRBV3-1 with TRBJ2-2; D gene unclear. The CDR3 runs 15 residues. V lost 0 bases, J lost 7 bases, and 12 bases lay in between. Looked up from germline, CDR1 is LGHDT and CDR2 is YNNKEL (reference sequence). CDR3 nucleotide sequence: TGTGCCAGCAGCCAAGATTTAAGGGTTAGCGGGGAGCTGTTTTTT. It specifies CASSQDLRVSGELFF.

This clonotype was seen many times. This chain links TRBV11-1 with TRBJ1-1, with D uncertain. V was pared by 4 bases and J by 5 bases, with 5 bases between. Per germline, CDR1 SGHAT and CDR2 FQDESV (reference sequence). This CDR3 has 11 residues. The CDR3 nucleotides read TGTGCCAGCAGCTCCCGGACTGAAGCTTTCTTT. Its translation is CASSSRTEAFF.

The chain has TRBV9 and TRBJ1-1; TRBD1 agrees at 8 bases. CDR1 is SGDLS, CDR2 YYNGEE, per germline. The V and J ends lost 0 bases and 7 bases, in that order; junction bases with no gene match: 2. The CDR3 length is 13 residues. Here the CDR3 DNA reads TGTGCCAGCAGCGTAGGCGGGACAGGTGAAGCTTTCTTT. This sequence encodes CASSVGGTGEAFF.

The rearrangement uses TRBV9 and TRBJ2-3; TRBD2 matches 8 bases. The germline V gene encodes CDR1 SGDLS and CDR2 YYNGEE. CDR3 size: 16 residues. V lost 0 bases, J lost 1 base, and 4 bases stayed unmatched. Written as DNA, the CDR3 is TGTGCCAGCAGCGTAGTTGGTAGCGGGGGCACAGATACGCAGTATTTT. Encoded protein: CASSVVGSGGTDTQYF. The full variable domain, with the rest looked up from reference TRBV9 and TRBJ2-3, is DSGVTQTPKHLITATGQRVTLRCSPRSGDLSVYWYQQSLDQGLQFLIQYYNGEERAKGNILERFSAQQFPDLHSELNLSSLELGDSALYFCASSVVGSGGTDTQYFGPGTRLTVL.

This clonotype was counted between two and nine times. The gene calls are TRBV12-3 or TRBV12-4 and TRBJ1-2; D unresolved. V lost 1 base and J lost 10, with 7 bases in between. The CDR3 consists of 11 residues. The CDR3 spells CASSLGQLYTF. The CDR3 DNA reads TGTGCCAGCAGTTTAGGGCAGCTCTACACCTTC.

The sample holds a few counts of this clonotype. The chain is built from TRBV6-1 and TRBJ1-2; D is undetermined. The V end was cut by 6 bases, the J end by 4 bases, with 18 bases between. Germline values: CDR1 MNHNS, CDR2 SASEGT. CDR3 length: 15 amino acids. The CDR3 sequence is CASRDPKDASYGYTF. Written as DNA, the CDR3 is TGTGCCAGCAGAGATCCGAAGGACGCAAGCTATGGCTACACCTTC.

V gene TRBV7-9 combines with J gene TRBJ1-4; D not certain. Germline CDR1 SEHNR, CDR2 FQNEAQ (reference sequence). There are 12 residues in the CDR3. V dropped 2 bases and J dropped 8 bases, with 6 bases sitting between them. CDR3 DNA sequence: TGTGCCAGCAGCTTAAACGTGGAAAAACTGTTTTTT. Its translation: CASSLNVEKLFF.

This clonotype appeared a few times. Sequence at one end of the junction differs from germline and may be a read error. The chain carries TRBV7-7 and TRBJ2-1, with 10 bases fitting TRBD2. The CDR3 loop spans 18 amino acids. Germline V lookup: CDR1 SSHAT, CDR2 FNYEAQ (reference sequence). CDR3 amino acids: CASSLYPSGSFSYNEQFF. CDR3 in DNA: TGTGCTAGCAGCTTGTATCCTAGCGGGAGCTTCTCCTACAATGAGCAGTTCTTC.

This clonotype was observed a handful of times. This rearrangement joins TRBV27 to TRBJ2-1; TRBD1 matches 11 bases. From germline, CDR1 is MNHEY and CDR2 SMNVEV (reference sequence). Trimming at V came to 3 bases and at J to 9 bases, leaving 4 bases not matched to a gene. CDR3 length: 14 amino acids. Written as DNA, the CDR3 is TGTGCCAGCAGTTTGGGGACAGGGGGTCGTGAGCAGTTCTTC. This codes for CASSLGTGGREQFF.